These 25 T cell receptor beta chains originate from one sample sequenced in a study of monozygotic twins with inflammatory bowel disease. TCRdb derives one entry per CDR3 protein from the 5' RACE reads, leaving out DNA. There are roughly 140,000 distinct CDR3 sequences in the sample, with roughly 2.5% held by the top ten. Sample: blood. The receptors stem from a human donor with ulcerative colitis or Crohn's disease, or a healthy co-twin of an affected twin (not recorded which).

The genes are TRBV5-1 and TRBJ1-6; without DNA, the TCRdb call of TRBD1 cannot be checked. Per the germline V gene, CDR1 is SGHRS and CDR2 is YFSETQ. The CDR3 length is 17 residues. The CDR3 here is CASRQYPPEALRSPLHF.

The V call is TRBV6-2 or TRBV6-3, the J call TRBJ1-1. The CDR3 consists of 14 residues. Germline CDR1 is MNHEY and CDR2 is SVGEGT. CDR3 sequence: CASTGVFLNTEAFF.

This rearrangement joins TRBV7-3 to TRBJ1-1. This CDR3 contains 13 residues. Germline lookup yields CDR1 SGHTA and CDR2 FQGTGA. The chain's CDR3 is CASSLTVRAEAFF.

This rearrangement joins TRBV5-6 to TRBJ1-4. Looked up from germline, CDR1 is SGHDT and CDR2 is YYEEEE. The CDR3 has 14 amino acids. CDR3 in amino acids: CASSLGGVNEKLFF.

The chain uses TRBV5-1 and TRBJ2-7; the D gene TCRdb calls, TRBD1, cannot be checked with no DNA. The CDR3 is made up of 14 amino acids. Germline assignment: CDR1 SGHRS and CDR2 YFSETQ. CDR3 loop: CASSRPGQGYEQYF.

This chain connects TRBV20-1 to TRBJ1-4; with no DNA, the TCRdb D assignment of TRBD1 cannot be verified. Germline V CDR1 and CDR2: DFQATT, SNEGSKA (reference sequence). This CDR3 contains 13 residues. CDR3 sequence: CSATGQEGEKLFF.

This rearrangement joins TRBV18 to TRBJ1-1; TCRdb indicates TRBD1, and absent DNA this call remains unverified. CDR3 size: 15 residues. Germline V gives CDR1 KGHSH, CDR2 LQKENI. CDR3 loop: CASSPNRGLDTEAFF.

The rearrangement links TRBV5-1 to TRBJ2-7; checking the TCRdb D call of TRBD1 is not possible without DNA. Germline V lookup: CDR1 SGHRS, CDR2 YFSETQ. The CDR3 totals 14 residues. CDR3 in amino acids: CASSDGDGTYEQYF.

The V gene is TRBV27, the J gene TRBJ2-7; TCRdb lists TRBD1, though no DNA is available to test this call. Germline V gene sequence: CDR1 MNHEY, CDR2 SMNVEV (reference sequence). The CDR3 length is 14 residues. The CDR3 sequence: CASSLGPDLYEQYF.

This chain's CDR3 is CASRGGLAGGNTGELFF. The rearrangement uses TRBV7-2 and TRBJ2-2; without DNA, the TCRdb call of TRBD2 cannot be checked. CDR3 size: 17 residues. CDR1 and CDR2 from the germline V gene are SGHTA and FQGNSA.

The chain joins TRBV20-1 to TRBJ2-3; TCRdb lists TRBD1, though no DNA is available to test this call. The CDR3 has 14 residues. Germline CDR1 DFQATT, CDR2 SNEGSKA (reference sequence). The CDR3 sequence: CSGGEGTGPYTQYF.

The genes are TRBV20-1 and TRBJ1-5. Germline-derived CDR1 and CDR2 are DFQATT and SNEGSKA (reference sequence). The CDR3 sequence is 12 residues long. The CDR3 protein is CSAPGGDQPQHF.

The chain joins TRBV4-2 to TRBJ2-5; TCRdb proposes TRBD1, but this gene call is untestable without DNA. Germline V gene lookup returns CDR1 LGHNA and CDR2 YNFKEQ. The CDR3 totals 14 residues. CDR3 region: CASSQDVGPGTQYF.

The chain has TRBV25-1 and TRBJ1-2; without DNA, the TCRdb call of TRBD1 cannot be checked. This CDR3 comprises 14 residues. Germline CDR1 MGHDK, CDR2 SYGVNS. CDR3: CASSHRGSNYGYTF.

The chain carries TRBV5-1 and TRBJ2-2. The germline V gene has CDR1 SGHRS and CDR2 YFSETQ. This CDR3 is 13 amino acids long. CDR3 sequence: CASSLEVTGELFF.

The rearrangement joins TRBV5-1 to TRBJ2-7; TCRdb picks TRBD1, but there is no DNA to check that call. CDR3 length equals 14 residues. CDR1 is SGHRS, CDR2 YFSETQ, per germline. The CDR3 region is CASSAGTASYEQYF. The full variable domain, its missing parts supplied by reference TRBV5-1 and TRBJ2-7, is KAGVTQTPRYLIKTRGQQVTLSCSPISGHRSVSWYQQTPGQGLQFLFEYFSETQRNKGNFPGRFSGRQFSNSRSEMNVSTLELGDSALYLCASSAGTASYEQYFGPGTRLTVT.

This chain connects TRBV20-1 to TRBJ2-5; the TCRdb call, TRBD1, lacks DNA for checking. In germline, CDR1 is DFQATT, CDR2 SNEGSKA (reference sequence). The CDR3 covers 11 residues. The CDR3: CSAPRGETQYF.

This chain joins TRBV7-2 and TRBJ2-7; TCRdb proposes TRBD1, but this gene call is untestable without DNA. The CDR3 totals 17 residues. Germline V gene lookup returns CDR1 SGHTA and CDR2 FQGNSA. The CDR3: CASSARTASHLSYEQYF.

The CDR3 is CASSLPGPYGYTF. The chain recombines TRBV28 with TRBJ1-2. Germline CDR1 reads MDHEN; CDR2 reads SYDVKM. The length of the CDR3 is 13 residues.

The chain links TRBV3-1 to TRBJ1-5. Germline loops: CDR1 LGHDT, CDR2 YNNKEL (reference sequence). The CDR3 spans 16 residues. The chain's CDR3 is CASSQEGQGGNQPQHF.

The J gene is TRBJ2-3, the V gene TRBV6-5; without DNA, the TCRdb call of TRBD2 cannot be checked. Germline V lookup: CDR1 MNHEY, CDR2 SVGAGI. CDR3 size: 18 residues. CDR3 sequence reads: CASSYPPPRGGRTDTQYF.

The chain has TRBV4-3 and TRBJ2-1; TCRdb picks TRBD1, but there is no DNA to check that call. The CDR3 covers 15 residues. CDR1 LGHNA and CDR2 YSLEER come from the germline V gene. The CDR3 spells CASSRDGQLDNEQFF.

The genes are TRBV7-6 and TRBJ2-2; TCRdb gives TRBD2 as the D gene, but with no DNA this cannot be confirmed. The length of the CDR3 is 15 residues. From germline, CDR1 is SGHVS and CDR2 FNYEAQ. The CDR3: CASTHSGGITGELFF.

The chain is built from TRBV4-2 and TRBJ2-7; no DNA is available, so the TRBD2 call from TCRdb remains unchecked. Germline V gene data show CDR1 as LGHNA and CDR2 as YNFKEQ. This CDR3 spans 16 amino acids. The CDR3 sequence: CASSQDWTSTNYEQYF.

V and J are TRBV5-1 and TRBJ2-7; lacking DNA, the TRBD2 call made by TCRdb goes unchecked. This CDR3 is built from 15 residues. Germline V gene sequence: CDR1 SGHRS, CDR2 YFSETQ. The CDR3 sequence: CASSRGDSGPYEQYF.